A single sample gave rise to the 5 T cell receptor beta chains below, sequenced in a study of beta chain features in type 1 diabetes. The study's findings and limits: Shortening that was moderate but significant affected the TCRB CDR3s of Type 1 diabetes patients in all four CD4+ subsets.

These receptors are not linked to any known antigen. The entirety of the isolated RNA underwent reverse transcription, so expressed TCRB transcripts were sequenced. The repertoire was sequenced with immunoSEQ multiplex PCR; TCRdb's copy has only in-frame clones and lacks some. Of approximately 260,000 clones detected, around 20% appear once; the ten largest clones hold 0.028%. Sequencing was performed on naive CD4+ T cells from blood. Receptors were obtained from a woman aged 40 to 49 with type 1 diabetes.

This chain joins TRBV27 and TRBJ2-4; 9 bases line up with TRBD1. In germline, CDR1 is MNHEY, CDR2 SMNVEV (reference sequence). The ends lost 5 bases at V and 0 bases at J; junction bases unmatched: 5. The CDR3 sequence is 16 residues long. The CDR3 nucleotides are TGTGCCAGCAGTGTGGGACAGGGTCTAGCCAAAAACATTCAGTACTTC. Protein sequence: CASSVGQGLAKNIQYF.

This sequence joins TRBV19 and TRBJ2-1; 10 bases line up with TRBD2. The ends lost 5 bases at V and 0 bases at J; junction bases unmatched: 7. This CDR3 has 17 amino acids. Germline assignment: CDR1 LNHDA and CDR2 SQIVND (reference sequence). The CDR3 is CASSSLAGAPSYNEQFF. The CDR3 nucleotides are TGTGCCAGTAGTTCGCTAGCGGGAGCTCCCTCCTACAATGAGCAGTTCTTC.

This chain uses TRBV6-5 with TRBJ1-2; D possibly corresponds to TRBD1 (5 bases). CDR1 is MNHEY and CDR2 is SVGAGI in the germline V gene. The CDR3 is made up of 13 amino acids. V was shortened by 5 bases and J by 1 base, with 8 bases between the two germline ends. The CDR3 sequence is CASSPRDNYGYTF. The CDR3 nucleotides read TGTGCCAGCAGTCCCAGGGATAACTATGGCTACACCTTC.

The chain couples TRBV5-6 to TRBJ1-4; TRBD1 agrees at 9 bases. This CDR3 region has 14 residues. V was pared by 4 bases and J by 8 bases, with 6 bases of the junction left unmatched. The germline gives CDR1 SGHDT, CDR2 YYEEEE. CDR3 protein: CASSRDRVMEKLFF. Written as DNA, the CDR3 is TGTGCCAGCAGCCGGGACAGGGTGATGGAAAAACTGTTTTTT.

The gene calls are TRBV2 and TRBJ2-2, with D perhaps matching TRBD2 (5 bases). The CDR3 covers 13 residues. The germline V gene has CDR1 SNHLY and CDR2 FYNNEI. V lost 6 bases and J lost 3, with 8 bases in between. In DNA form, the CDR3 reads TGTGCCAGCAGGCTAGCCTACACCGGGGAGCTGTTTTTT. It specifies CASRLAYTGELFF.